This T cell receptor beta chain was sequenced in a study of blood T cells in healthy people across ages. Study-level findings and limits: The long-lived group displayed more naive CD4+ cells, plus higher diversity, than the aged donors did.

This clonotype was seen more than once but under ten times. What it recognizes is unknown. CDR1 is SNHLY and CDR2 is FYNNEI in the germline V gene. This CDR3 region has 15 residues. Between the trimmed V and J ends, which lost 5 bases and 5 bases, there was a span of 15 bases. Combining a sample-barcoded 5' primer with a J-beta primer mix, a second PCR ran for roughly 6 to 12 cycles. One entry per CDR3 protein, called by TCRdb with MiXCR from the 5' RACE reads. The sample has some 900,000 distinct CDR3 sequences, about 48% seen once; the top ten hold around 15%. The individuals who served as donors were healthy Caucasians living in Russia, aged roughly 6 to 100. Samples each yielded at least 5 micrograms of total RNA.

The chain links TRBV2 to TRBJ2-2; D remains unclear. The sample consisted of blood. This receptor was obtained from a young man in good health. As DNA, the CDR3 is TGTGCCAGCAGTTCTAAGGCGAGTCTAACCGGGGAGCTGTTTTTT. Its protein is CASSSKASLTGELFF.